This T cell receptor (beta chain) was recovered during a study of blood T cell repertoires in COVID-19. Looking at the study overall: Italy, Spain and the United States were the sources of the convalescent and acute COVID-19 samples.

Allocation to cohorts depended on clinical history reported by the participants. The V and J ends lost 2 bases and 2 bases, in that order; junction bases with no gene match: 10. Germline CDR1 and CDR2: MNHEY and SVGEGT. The CDR3 has 18 residues. As processed by the authors: Cell counts per sample came from amplifying reference gene primers. Assay used: immunoSEQ multiplex PCR; TCRdb lists only in-frame clones, some missing. The DNA was the basis for D and trimming; V, J and clone size are from that table. The repertoire has approximately 180,000 clones, roughly nine tenths of them found once; the top ten carry around 2%.

Material: PBMCs or T cells enriched from blood (not recorded which). The chain couples TRBV6-2 or TRBV6-3 to TRBJ2-3, with 10 positions matching TRBD2. The sequence was collected from a woman aged 40 to 49 with acute COVID-19. CDR3 nucleotide sequence: TGTGCCAGCAGTTACCCAAATCGGCTAGCGGGGGACACAGATACGCAGTATTTT. Translation gives CASSYPNRLAGDTDTQYF.